Reported below is one T cell receptor beta chain. This clonotype was counted many times. Its antigen remains unidentified. Base-call qualities are not available, and no considerably larger clone is one nucleotide away. The CDR3 spans 13 residues, from the cysteine through the phenylalanine. Kept here is only the CDR3 DNA, which spans 39 bases and is read in frame from base 1. The junction shows trimming of 2 bases on V and 3 bases on J, plus 4 bases between the germline ends. Sequences KGHSH (CDR1) and LQKENI (CDR2) are obtained from the germline V gene. Lymph node samples were obtained from the axillary draining lymph nodes of breast cancer patients. Sequenced using an Illumina HiSeq 2000. Multiplex PCR amplification was used to generate the TCR beta chain libraries. High-throughput sequencing was used to analyze the amplified TCR beta chain products. Using fastp at Q25 and MiXCR, TCRdb reprocessed the public reads and kept productive beta chains. Records with the same CDR3 protein are collapsed into one entry carrying the most frequent genes and DNA. The sample table lists 190,000 or so distinct CDR3 sequences, over 25% of them with a count of one. The top ten clonotypes cover around 4.5% of the sample.

These data are taken from a study of breast tumors, draining lymph nodes, adjacent tissues (dated by TCRdb to about 2016). Context from the whole study: Breast cancer patients provided tumor, adjacent nontumor tissue and axillary lymph nodes, and the study compared the TCR beta repertoires across these three sources. In human breast cancer, the study set out to assess how tumor, surrounding tissue and draining lymph node repertoires relate to one another and whether T cells might be exchanged between them. What the authors observed across the whole study: The data were judged consistent with most tumor T cells deriving from the lymph node and then expanding within tumor tissue. The conclusion that tumor T cells originate in lymph nodes was presented as consistent with a hypothesis rather than as directly demonstrated. In luminal-like breast cancer, tumor and nontumor tissue repertoires resembled each other significantly more than in basal-like breast cancer. T-cell repertoire diversity in tumors was found to be lower than in lymph nodes but higher than in nontumor tissue, and preferential V and J gene usage was observed.

Material: axillary lymph node tissue. The rearranged chain carries TRBV18 and TRBJ1-4; the D gene is not confidently resolved. The receptor's source is a female donor with breast cancer. Some clones in this sample may be carry-over from other donors' samples. The CDR3 protein sequence reads: CASSPYSNEKLFF. The DNA sequence is as follows: TGTGCCAGCTCACCATACTCTAATGAAAAACTGTTTTTT.